Listed here are 10 T cell receptor beta chains from one sample, sequenced in a study of blood T cell repertoires in COVID-19. The protocol was immunoSEQ multiplex PCR, while the TCRdb copy is restricted to in-frame clones and leaves out a portion. The sample lists under 250,000 clones; approximately 90% were seen once. The material sequenced was peripheral blood. The receptors were gathered from a man between 18 and 29 years old with active or convalescent COVID-19.

This clone was picked up a small number of times. The rearrangement uses TRBV3-1 (or the pseudogene TRBV3-2) and TRBJ1-2; the match to TRBD1 covers 7 bases. With V trimmed by 0 bases and J by 5 bases, 3 bases remained unmatched. Germline lookup yields CDR1 LGHDT and CDR2 YNNKEL (reference sequence). The CDR3 spans 14 residues. CDR3 in DNA: TGTGCCAGCAGCCAAGATGACAGGGTTTATGGCTACACCTTC. Protein: CASSQDDRVYGYTF.

This chain joins TRBV4-3 and TRBJ1-6, with a weak D call TRBD1 (6 bases). V shed 0 bases and J shed 7 bases, with 16 bases lying between them. The length of the CDR3 is 17 residues. Germline V gene lookup returns CDR1 LGHNA and CDR2 YSLEER. CDR3 nucleotides: TGCGCCAGCAGCCAAGATCTACCGGGGGGCTTAAATTCACCCCTCCACTTT. This translates into CASSQDLPGGLNSPLHF.

The V gene is TRBV24-1, the J gene TRBJ2-1; TRBD1 might be the D (6 bases). Germline V CDR1 and CDR2: KGHDR, SFDVKD. The ends were cut back, 7 bases at V and 6 bases at J, with 15 bases in the middle. CDR3 size: 14 residues. CDR3 nucleotides: TGTGCCACCAGCAGACAGGAGGCGGCCAATGAGCAGTTCTTC. Protein sequence: CATSRQEAANEQFF.

The chain employs TRBV7-3 and TRBJ2-5; 7 positions agree with TRBD2. Germline V gene lookup returns CDR1 SGHTA and CDR2 FQGTGA. This CDR3 has 13 amino acids. The V segment lost 5 bases and the J segment 5 bases; nucleotides outside the gene matches: 5. CDR3 region: CASSPGTTETQYF. The CDR3 bases are TGTGCCAGCAGCCCAGGGACTACGGAGACCCAGTACTTC.

The rearrangement uses TRBV24-1 and TRBJ1-1; D remains unclear. Germline V gene lookup returns CDR1 KGHDR and CDR2 SFDVKD. This CDR3 region has 15 residues. The ends were cut back, 5 bases at V and 2 bases at J, with 14 bases in the middle. The CDR3 sequence: CATSGARGGNTEAFF. The CDR3 DNA reads as TGTGCCACCAGTGGAGCCCGGGGAGGAAACACTGAAGCTTTCTTT.

This sequence joins TRBV6-6 and TRBJ1-2; 9 bases fit TRBD1. V shed 5 bases, J shed 8 bases, and the junction held 9 bases outside the gene matches. Germline lookup yields CDR1 MNHNY and CDR2 SVGAGI (reference sequence). The CDR3 contains 14 residues. In nucleotides, the CDR3 is TGTGCCAGCAGTCGTTCACAGGGGGCGGGGGGCTACACCTTC. Its translation is CASSRSQGAGGYTF.

The rearrangement links TRBV18 to TRBJ1-3; D is unresolved. Per germline, CDR1 KGHSH and CDR2 LQKENI. Trimming cost V 0 bases and J 4 bases, with 13 bases left between them. CDR3 size: 16 residues. The CDR3 spells CASSPPNKGVGNTIYF. DNA for the CDR3: TGTGCCAGCTCACCACCGAACAAGGGAGTAGGAAACACCATATATTTT.

This clone was recorded only once. V gene TRBV5-4 combines with J gene TRBJ2-5; 7 positions agree with TRBD1. Germline loops: CDR1 SGHNT, CDR2 YYREEE (reference sequence). J was trimmed by 0 bases and V by 3 bases; bases with no gene match: 5. CDR3 length: 15 residues. CDR3: CASSSKQGYQETQYF. Written as DNA, the CDR3 is TGTGCCAGCAGCTCGAAACAGGGGTACCAAGAGACCCAGTACTTC.

This clone was observed a single time. The V and J genes are TRBV23-1 and TRBJ1-2; D possibly corresponds to TRBD1 (6 bases). TRBV23-1 is marked as an open reading frame, function uncertain. This CDR3 spans 15 amino acids. V lost 3 bases to trimming and J lost 7 bases, with 18 bases between them. The CDR3 bases are TGCGCCAGCAGTCAGCAGACAGGAGATGTAGGTGGCTACACCTTC. This sequence encodes CASSQQTGDVGGYTF.

This clone was seen just once. The genes are TRBV19 and TRBJ1-4, with D perhaps matching TRBD1 (5 bases). Germline loops: CDR1 LNHDA, CDR2 SQIVND (reference sequence). The CDR3 is made up of 17 amino acids. The V end lost 3 bases, the J end lost 0 bases, and 14 bases lay between the germline ends. CDR3 nucleotide sequence: TGTGCCAGTAGTATTTTGGCGACAGCAGCAACTAATGAAAAACTGTTTTTT. The encoded protein is CASSILATAATNEKLFF.